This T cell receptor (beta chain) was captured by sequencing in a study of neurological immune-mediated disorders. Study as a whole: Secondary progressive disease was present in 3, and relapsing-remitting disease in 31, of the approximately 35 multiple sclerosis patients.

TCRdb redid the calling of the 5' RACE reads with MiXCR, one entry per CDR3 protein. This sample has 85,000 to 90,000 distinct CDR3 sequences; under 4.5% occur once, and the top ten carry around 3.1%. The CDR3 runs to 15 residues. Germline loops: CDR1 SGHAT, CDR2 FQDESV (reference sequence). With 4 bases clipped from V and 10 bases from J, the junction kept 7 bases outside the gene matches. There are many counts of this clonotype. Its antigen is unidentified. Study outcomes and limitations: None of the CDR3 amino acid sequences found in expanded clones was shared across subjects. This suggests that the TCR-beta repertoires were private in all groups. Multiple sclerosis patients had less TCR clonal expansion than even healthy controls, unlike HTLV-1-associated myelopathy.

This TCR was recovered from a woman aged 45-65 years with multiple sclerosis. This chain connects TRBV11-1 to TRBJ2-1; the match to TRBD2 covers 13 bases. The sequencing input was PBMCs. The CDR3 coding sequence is TGTGCCAGCAGCTACCCGACTAGCGGGGGGCGAGAGCAGTTCTTC. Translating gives CASSYPTSGGREQFF.